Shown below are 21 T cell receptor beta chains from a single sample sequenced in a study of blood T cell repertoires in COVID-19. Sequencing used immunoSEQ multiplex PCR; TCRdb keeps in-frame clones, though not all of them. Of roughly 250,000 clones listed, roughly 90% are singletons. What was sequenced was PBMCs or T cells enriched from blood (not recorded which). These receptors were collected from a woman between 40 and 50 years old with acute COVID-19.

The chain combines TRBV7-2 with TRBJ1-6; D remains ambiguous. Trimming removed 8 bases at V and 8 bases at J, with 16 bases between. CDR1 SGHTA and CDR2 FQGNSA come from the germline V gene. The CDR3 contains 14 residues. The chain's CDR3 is CASGEDGVYSPLHF. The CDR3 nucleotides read TGTGCCAGCGGGGAGGACGGGGTGTATTCACCCCTCCACTTT.

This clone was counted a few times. CDR3 in amino acids: CASSLQGRVTGELFF. CDR3 nucleotides: TGTGCCAGCAGCTTGCAGGGGAGAGTCACCGGGGAGCTGTTTTTT. This rearrangement joins TRBV5-4 to TRBJ2-2, with D maybe TRBD1 (6 bases). CDR1 is SGHNT, CDR2 YYREEE, per germline (reference sequence). CDR3 length: 15 amino acids. V gave up 1 base and J gave up 4 bases, with 11 bases separating them.

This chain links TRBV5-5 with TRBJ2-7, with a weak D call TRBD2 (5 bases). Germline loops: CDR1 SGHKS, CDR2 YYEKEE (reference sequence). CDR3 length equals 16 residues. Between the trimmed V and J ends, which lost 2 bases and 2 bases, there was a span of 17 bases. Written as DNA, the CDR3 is TGTGCCAGCAGCTTTGAAACTCCGGGGTCCGCCTACGAGCAGTACTTC. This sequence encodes CASSFETPGSAYEQYF.

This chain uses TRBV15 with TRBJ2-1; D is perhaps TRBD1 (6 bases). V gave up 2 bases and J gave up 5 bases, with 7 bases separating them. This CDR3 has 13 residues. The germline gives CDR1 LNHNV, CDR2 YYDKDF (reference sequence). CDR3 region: CATSRWTDNEQFF. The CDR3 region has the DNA TGTGCCACCAGCAGATGGACAGACAATGAGCAGTTCTTC.

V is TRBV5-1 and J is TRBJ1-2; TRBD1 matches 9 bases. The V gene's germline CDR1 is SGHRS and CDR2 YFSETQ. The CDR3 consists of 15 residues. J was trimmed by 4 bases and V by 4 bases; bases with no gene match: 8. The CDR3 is CASSGGTGQSYGYTF. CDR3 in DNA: TGCGCCAGCAGCGGAGGGACAGGGCAGTCCTATGGCTACACCTTC. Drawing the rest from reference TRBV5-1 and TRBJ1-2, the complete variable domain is KAGVTQTPRYLIKTRGQQVTLSCSPISGHRSVSWYQQTPGQGLQFLFEYFSETQRNKGNFPGRFSGRQFSNSRSEMNVSTLELGDSALYLCASSGGTGQSYGYTFGSGTRLTVV.

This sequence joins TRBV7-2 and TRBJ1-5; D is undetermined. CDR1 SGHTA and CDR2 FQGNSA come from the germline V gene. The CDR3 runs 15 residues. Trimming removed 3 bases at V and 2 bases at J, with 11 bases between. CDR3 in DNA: TGTGCCAGCAGCTTTGAGGGAGGACGCAATCAGCCCCAGCATTTT. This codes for CASSFEGGRNQPQHF.

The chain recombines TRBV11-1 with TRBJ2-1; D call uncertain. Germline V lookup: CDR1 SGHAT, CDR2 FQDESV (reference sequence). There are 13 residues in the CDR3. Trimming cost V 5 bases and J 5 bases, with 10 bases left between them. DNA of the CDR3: TGTGCCAGCAGCACCACAACTAACAATGAGCAGTTCTTC. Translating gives CASSTTTNNEQFF.

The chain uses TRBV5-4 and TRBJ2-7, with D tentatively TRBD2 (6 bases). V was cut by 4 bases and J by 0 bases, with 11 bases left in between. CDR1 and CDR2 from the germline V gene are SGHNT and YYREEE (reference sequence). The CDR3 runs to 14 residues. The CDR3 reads CASSPGLRSYEQYF. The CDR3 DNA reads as TGTGCCAGCAGCCCGGGACTCCGCTCCTACGAGCAGTACTTC.

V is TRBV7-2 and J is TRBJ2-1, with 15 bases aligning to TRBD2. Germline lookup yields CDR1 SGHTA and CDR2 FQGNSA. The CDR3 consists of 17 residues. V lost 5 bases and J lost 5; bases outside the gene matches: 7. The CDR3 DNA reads TGTGCCAGCAGCGAACGGACTAGCGGGAGGGGTAACAATGAGCAGTTCTTC. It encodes CASSERTSGRGNNEQFF.

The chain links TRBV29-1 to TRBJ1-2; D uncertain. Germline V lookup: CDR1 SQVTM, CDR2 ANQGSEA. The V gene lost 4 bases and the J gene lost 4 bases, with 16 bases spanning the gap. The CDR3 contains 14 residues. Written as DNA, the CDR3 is TGCAGCGTTGTAATTTACGGGGAAAGCTATGGCTACACCTTC. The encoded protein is CSVVIYGESYGYTF.

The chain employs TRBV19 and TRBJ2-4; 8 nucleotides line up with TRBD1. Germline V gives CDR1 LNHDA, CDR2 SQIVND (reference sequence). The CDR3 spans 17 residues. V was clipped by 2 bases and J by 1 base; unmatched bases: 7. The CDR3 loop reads CASSIMQGAVAKNIQYF. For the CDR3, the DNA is TGTGCCAGTAGTATAATGCAGGGGGCTGTCGCCAAAAACATTCAGTACTTC.

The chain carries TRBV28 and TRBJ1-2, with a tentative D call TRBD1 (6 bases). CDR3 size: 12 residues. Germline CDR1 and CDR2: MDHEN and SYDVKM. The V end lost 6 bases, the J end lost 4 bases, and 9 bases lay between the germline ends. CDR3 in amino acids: CASRDSVYGYTF. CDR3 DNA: TGTGCCAGCAGGGACAGTGTCTATGGCTACACCTTC.

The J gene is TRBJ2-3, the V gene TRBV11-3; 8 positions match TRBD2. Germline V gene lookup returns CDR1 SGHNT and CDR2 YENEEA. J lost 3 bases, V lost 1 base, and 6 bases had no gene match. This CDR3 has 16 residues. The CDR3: CASSLGQREMTDTQYF. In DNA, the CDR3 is TGTGCCAGCAGCTTAGGTCAGCGGGAGATGACAGATACGCAGTATTTT.

CDR3 coding DNA: TGTGCCAGCAGTCCCCGGGACAGGGTTTACACCATATATTTT. Protein sequence: CASSPRDRVYTIYF. This chain joins TRBV28 and TRBJ1-3; the match to TRBD1 covers 9 bases. This CDR3 is built from 14 residues. The germline CDR1 and CDR2 sequences are MDHEN and SYDVKM. The V segment lost 5 bases and the J segment 8 bases; nucleotides outside the gene matches: 7.

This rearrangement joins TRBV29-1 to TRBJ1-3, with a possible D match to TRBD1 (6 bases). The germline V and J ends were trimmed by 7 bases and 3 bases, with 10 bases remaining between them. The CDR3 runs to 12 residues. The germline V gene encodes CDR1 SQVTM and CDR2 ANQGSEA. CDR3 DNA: TGCAGCGCTGGGGGCGGTGGAAACACCATATATTTT. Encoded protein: CSAGGGGNTIYF. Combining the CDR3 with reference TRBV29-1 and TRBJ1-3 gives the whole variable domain SAVISQKPSRDICQRGTSLTIQCQVDSQVTMMFWYRQQPGQSLTLIATANQGSEATYESGFVIDKFPISRPNLTFSTLTVSNMSPEDSSIYLCSAGGGGNTIYFGEGSWLTVV.

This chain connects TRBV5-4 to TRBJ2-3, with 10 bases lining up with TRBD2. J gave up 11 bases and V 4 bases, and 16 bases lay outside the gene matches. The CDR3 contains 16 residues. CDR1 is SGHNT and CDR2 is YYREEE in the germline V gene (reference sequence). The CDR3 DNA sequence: TGTGCCAGCAGCCCCCCGGGACTAGCGAGCGGAGGGGGGCAGTATTTT. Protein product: CASSPPGLASGGGQYF.

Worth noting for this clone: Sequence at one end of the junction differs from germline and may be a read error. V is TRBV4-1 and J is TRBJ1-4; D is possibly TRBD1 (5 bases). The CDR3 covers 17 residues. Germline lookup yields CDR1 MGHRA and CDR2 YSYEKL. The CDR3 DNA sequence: TGCGCCAGCAACCAACCGACAGACTCCTCAACTAATGAAAAACTGTTTTTT. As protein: CASNQPTDSSTNEKLFF.

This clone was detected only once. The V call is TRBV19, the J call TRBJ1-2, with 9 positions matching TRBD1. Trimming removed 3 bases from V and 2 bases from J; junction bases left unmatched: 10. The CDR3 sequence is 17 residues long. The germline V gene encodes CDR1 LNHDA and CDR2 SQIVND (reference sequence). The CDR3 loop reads CASSIIPGQGSNYGYTF. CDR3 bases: TGTGCCAGTAGTATTATACCGGGACAGGGATCGAACTATGGCTACACCTTC.

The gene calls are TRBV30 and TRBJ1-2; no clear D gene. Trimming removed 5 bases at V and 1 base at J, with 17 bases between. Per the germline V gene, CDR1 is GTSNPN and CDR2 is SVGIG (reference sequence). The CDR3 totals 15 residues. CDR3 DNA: TGTGCCTGGCATTCGAATGCCAGAATTAACTATGGCTACACCTTC. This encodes CAWHSNARINYGYTF.

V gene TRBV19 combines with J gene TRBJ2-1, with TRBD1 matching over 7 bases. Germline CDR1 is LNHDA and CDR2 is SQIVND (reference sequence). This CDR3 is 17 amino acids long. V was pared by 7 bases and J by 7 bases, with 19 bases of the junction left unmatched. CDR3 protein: CASTLSLAGGRRNEQFF. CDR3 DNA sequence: TGTGCCAGTACCCTGTCGTTGGCAGGGGGAAGGCGGAATGAGCAGTTCTTC.

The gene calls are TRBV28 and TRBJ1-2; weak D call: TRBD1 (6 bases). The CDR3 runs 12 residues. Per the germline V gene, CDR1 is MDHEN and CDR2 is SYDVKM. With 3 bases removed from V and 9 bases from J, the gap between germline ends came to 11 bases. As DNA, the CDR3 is TGTGCCAGCAGTTTGTCTCAGGGGCGCTACACCTTC. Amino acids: CASSLSQGRYTF.